Listed below are T cell receptor beta chains from one sample, sequenced in a study of EBV T-cell therapy then PD-1 blockade in nasopharyngeal carcinoma. Libraries were prepared by immunoSEQ multiplex PCR; TCRdb keeps only in-frame clonotypes and omits some of them. The sample lists more than 11,000 clones, less than 90% occurring once. Their cognate antigens are unknown. This specimen consisted of CD8+ T cells from blood, obtained at approximately day 99 from a patient whose treatment included autologous EBV-specific T cells and nivolumab. The receptors derive from a man aged 35-49 years with nasopharyngeal carcinoma. CDR3s include the opening cysteine and the closing phenylalanine or tryptophan.

v_call: TRBV7-3
j_call: TRBJ1-1
cdr3_aa: CASSLIALGGNTEAFF

v_call: TRBV12-5
j_call: TRBJ1-2
cdr3_aa: CASGNPGQGPWGYTF

v_call: TRBV7-8
j_call: TRBJ1-5
cdr3_aa: CASSFNSNQPQHF

v_call: TRBV7-3
j_call: TRBJ2-3
cdr3_aa: CASSLDGNTDTQYF

v_call: TRBV6-6
j_call: TRBJ1-5
cdr3_aa: CASSYIDMRPQHF

v_call: TRBV5-4
j_call: TRBJ1-2
cdr3_aa: CASRDPGQGAQGYTF

v_call: TRBV4-1
j_call: TRBJ1-5
cdr3_aa: CASSQAVGGAGQPQHF

v_call: TRBV12-3/TRBV12-4
j_call: TRBJ2-7
cdr3_aa: CASGVSSYEQYF

v_call: TRBV4-3
j_call: TRBJ1-6
cdr3_aa: CASSQDLHGDSLFYNSPLHF

v_call: TRBV4-1
j_call: TRBJ2-1
cdr3_aa: CASSQESSYNEQFF